These T cell receptor beta chains were read from a single sample in a study of blood T cell repertoires in COVID-19. TCRdb's table, derived via immunoSEQ multiplex PCR, lists solely in-frame clones and lacks some. Of over 150,000 clones in the sample, 94% are singletons; the top ten hold 0.76%. The sequencing sample was made of peripheral blood. Source of these receptors: a young man with COVID-19, enrolled during active disease. Both conserved end residues are part of each CDR3. Fields, in order: D gene, clone size, J gene, V gene, CDR3 protein, CDR3 DNA. The D gene is left open where the match is weak. Size tells how often a clone was seen (once, few, many) or the class of an expanded clone, and some rows leave it out.

D gene: TRBD1; clone size: -; J gene: TRBJ2-3; V gene: TRBV19; CDR3 protein: CASSGQRTDTQYF; CDR3 DNA: TGTGCCAGTTCGGGACAGCGCACAGATACGCAGTATTTT
D gene: TRBD2; clone size: once; J gene: TRBJ2-5; V gene: TRBV27; CDR3 protein: CASSLLAGGGETQYF; CDR3 DNA: TGTGCCAGCAGCCTGCTAGCGGGGGGTGGAGAGACCCAGTACTTC
D gene: -; clone size: -; J gene: TRBJ1-2; V gene: TRBV18; CDR3 protein: CASSPGASGYTF; CDR3 DNA: TGTGCCAGCTCACCAGGGGCTAGTGGCTACACCTTC
D gene: TRBD1; clone size: -; J gene: TRBJ1-5; V gene: TRBV2; CDR3 protein: CASSTQGMQAQPQHF; CDR3 DNA: TGTGCCAGCAGCACACAGGGGATGCAGGCTCAGCCCCAGCATTTT
D gene: -; clone size: -; J gene: TRBJ2-3; V gene: TRBV3-1/TRBV3-2; CDR3 protein: CASSQRLADTQYF; CDR3 DNA: TGTGCCAGCAGCCAGCGACTGGCAGATACGCAGTATTTT
D gene: -; clone size: -; J gene: TRBJ1-5; V gene: TRBV27; CDR3 protein: CASRPQDLNQPQHF; CDR3 DNA: TGTGCCAGCAGGCCACAGGACCTCAATCAGCCCCAGCATTTT
D gene: TRBD1; clone size: -; J gene: TRBJ1-2; V gene: TRBV30; CDR3 protein: CAWTLTGTTNYGYTF; CDR3 DNA: TGTGCCTGGACCCTGACAGGGACAACTAACTATGGCTACACCTTC
D gene: TRBD1; clone size: -; J gene: TRBJ2-5; V gene: TRBV19; CDR3 protein: CASSTGQEETQYF; CDR3 DNA: TGTGCCAGTAGTACTGGACAGGAGGAGACCCAGTACTTC
D gene: -; clone size: once; J gene: TRBJ2-5; V gene: TRBV6-1; CDR3 protein: CASSVGGAGETQYF; CDR3 DNA: TGTGCCAGCAGTGTAGGGGGGGCCGGAGAGACCCAGTACTTC
D gene: -; clone size: once; J gene: TRBJ1-1; V gene: TRBV2; CDR3 protein: CASDRNTEAFF; CDR3 DNA: TGTGCCAGCGACAGAAACACTGAAGCTTTCTTT
D gene: -; clone size: -; J gene: TRBJ1-2; V gene: TRBV3-1/TRBV3-2; CDR3 protein: CASSQGLGQQSYGYTF; CDR3 DNA: TGTGCCAGCAGCCAAGGCTTAGGACAGCAATCCTATGGCTACACCTTC
D gene: -; clone size: -; J gene: TRBJ1-1; V gene: TRBV6-6; CDR3 protein: CATLATTGRAFF; CDR3 DNA: TGTGCCACCCTAGCTACCACAGGGAGAGCTTTCTTT
D gene: TRBD2; clone size: -; J gene: TRBJ2-1; V gene: TRBV14; CDR3 protein: CASSHSGIPYNEQFF; CDR3 DNA: TGTGCCAGCAGCCATAGCGGGATCCCCTACAATGAGCAGTTCTTC
D gene: TRBD1; clone size: -; J gene: TRBJ2-5; V gene: TRBV7-9; CDR3 protein: CASSLVGTGGRETQYF; CDR3 DNA: TGTGCCAGCAGCTTAGTGGGGACAGGGGGCCGGGAGACCCAGTACTTC
D gene: TRBD1; clone size: -; J gene: TRBJ1-1; V gene: TRBV6-5; CDR3 protein: CASSYVTGGSEAFF; CDR3 DNA: TGTGCCAGCAGTTACGTGACAGGGGGCTCTGAAGCTTTCTTT
D gene: -; clone size: -; J gene: TRBJ1-1; V gene: TRBV6-5; CDR3 protein: CASSYGRGVEDTEAFF; CDR3 DNA: TGTGCCAGCAGTTACGGGAGGGGGGTGGAGGACACTGAAGCTTTCTTT
D gene: TRBD1; clone size: -; J gene: TRBJ1-6; V gene: TRBV9; CDR3 protein: CASSARTGISSPLHF; CDR3 DNA: TGTGCCAGCAGCGCCAGGACAGGGATTAGTTCACCCCTCCACTTT
D gene: TRBD2; clone size: -; J gene: TRBJ2-3; V gene: TRBV7-3; CDR3 protein: CASSYRGGAPTEDTQYF; CDR3 DNA: TGTGCCAGCAGTTATCGCGGGGGGGCCCCTACTGAAGATACGCAGTATTTT
D gene: TRBD2; clone size: once; J gene: TRBJ2-5; V gene: TRBV19; CDR3 protein: CASSGTSGATQYF; CDR3 DNA: TGTGCCAGTAGCGGGACTAGCGGCGCGACCCAGTACTTC
D gene: -; clone size: -; J gene: TRBJ2-7; V gene: TRBV5-1; CDR3 protein: CASSFRQDPYEQYF; CDR3 DNA: TGCGCCAGCAGCTTCAGACAGGATCCCTACGAGCAGTACTTC
D gene: -; clone size: -; J gene: TRBJ1-6; V gene: TRBV5-4; CDR3 protein: CASSLPGDNSPLHF; CDR3 DNA: TGTGCCAGCAGCTTGCCAGGGGATAATTCACCCCTCCACTTT
D gene: -; clone size: few; J gene: TRBJ1-5; V gene: TRBV29-1; CDR3 protein: CSVAGGDGANQPQHF; CDR3 DNA: TGCAGCGTTGCCGGGGGAGACGGAGCCAATCAGCCCCAGCATTTT
D gene: -; clone size: -; J gene: TRBJ1-1; V gene: TRBV6-6; CDR3 protein: CASHSEGDSQNTEAFF; CDR3 DNA: TGTGCCAGCCACTCCGAAGGTGACAGCCAGAACACTGAAGCTTTCTTT
D gene: TRBD1; clone size: -; J gene: TRBJ1-2; V gene: TRBV27; CDR3 protein: CASSLSAGGYGYTF; CDR3 DNA: TGTGCCAGCAGTTTATCGGCAGGGGGCTATGGCTACACCTTC
D gene: TRBD1; clone size: -; J gene: TRBJ2-1; V gene: TRBV2; CDR3 protein: CASSEEMTGANEQFF; CDR3 DNA: TGTGCCAGCAGTGAAGAAATGACAGGGGCCAATGAGCAGTTCTTC
D gene: -; clone size: -; J gene: TRBJ1-1; V gene: TRBV30; CDR3 protein: CAWSLRRTEAFF; CDR3 DNA: TGTGCCTGGAGTCTTAGGAGAACTGAAGCTTTCTTT
D gene: -; clone size: -; J gene: TRBJ1-1; V gene: TRBV6-1; CDR3 protein: CASSEALQGGAEAFF; CDR3 DNA: TGTGCCAGCAGTGAAGCGCTCCAGGGCGGTGCTGAAGCTTTCTTT
D gene: TRBD1; clone size: -; J gene: TRBJ1-1; V gene: TRBV27; CDR3 protein: CASSLFGDRGHAFF; CDR3 DNA: TGTGCCAGCAGTTTATTCGGGGACAGGGGGCACGCTTTCTTT
D gene: -; clone size: -; J gene: TRBJ1-1; V gene: TRBV3-1/TRBV3-2; CDR3 protein: CASSQEQGNTEAFF; CDR3 DNA: TGTGCCAGCAGCCAAGAGCAGGGCAACACTGAAGCTTTCTTT
D gene: -; clone size: -; J gene: TRBJ2-7; V gene: TRBV14; CDR3 protein: CASSQAPSEQYF; CDR3 DNA: TGTGCCAGCAGCCAGGCACCGTCCGAGCAGTACTTC
D gene: TRBD1; clone size: -; J gene: TRBJ1-4; V gene: TRBV30; CDR3 protein: CAWRQGENEKLFF; CDR3 DNA: TGTGCCTGGCGACAGGGGGAAAATGAAAAACTGTTTTTT
D gene: TRBD1; clone size: -; J gene: TRBJ1-5; V gene: TRBV10-3; CDR3 protein: CAISWDRGQPQHF; CDR3 DNA: TGTGCCATCAGCTGGGACAGGGGTCAGCCCCAGCATTTT
D gene: -; clone size: -; J gene: TRBJ2-7; V gene: TRBV6-1; CDR3 protein: CASSEYRTPYEQYF; CDR3 DNA: TGTGCCAGCAGTGAATACAGGACCCCCTACGAGCAGTACTTC
D gene: -; clone size: -; J gene: TRBJ2-4; V gene: TRBV27; CDR3 protein: CASSRSGGGNIQYF; CDR3 DNA: TGTGCCAGCAGTCGATCAGGGGGAGGAAACATTCAGTACTTC
D gene: TRBD1; clone size: -; J gene: TRBJ2-2; V gene: TRBV19; CDR3 protein: CASTPGQGAGELFF; CDR3 DNA: TGTGCCAGTACCCCGGGACAGGGGGCCGGGGAGCTGTTTTTT
D gene: -; clone size: -; J gene: TRBJ2-7; V gene: TRBV7-9; CDR3 protein: CASSSRGTYEQYF; CDR3 DNA: TGTGCCAGCAGCTCCAGGGGTACCTACGAGCAGTACTTC
D gene: TRBD1; clone size: -; J gene: TRBJ1-5; V gene: TRBV5-6; CDR3 protein: CASSFYRGNGDQPQHF; CDR3 DNA: TGTGCCAGCAGCTTCTACAGGGGCAACGGGGATCAGCCCCAGCATTTT
D gene: -; clone size: -; J gene: TRBJ1-6; V gene: TRBV5-5; CDR3 protein: CATQRGDFNSPLHF; CDR3 DNA: TGTGCCACTCAGCGGGGGGATTTTAATTCACCCCTCCACTTT
D gene: TRBD1; clone size: once; J gene: TRBJ2-1; V gene: TRBV10-3; CDR3 protein: CAISESGQRSSYNEQFF; CDR3 DNA: TGTGCCATCAGTGAGTCGGGACAGCGAAGCTCCTACAATGAGCAGTTCTTC
D gene: -; clone size: -; J gene: TRBJ2-7; V gene: TRBV10-3; CDR3 protein: CAISDRGRDYEQYF; CDR3 DNA: TGTGCCATCAGTGACAGGGGAAGGGACTACGAGCAGTACTTC
D gene: TRBD2; clone size: -; J gene: TRBJ2-1; V gene: TRBV4-1; CDR3 protein: CASSHKVAGGPFNEQFF; CDR3 DNA: TGCGCCAGCAGCCACAAGGTAGCGGGGGGGCCCTTCAATGAGCAGTTCTTC